These T cell receptor beta chains were read from a single sample in a study of cytomegalovirus exposure and HLA in healthy donors. Some clones are missing from TCRdb's copy, which holds only in-frame ones; the method was immunoSEQ multiplex PCR. In the table there are about 130,000 clones, around 85% of which are singletons. Sequenced material: PBMCs. The receptors come from a man aged 18 to 35 in good health and CMV-seropositive. Both conserved end residues are part of each CDR3. D genes are given only for firm matches. Rows may omit the clone size; those that give it use once, few, many or a size class.

clone size: once
V gene: TRBV30
J gene: TRBJ2-2
D gene: TRBD2
CDR3 DNA: TGTGCCTGGAGAGGGAAACTAGCGGGGGTCGACACCGGGGAGCTGTTTTTT
CDR3 protein: CAWRGKLAGVDTGELFF

clone size: .
V gene: TRBV7-2
J gene: TRBJ2-7
D gene: TRBD1
CDR3 DNA: TGTGCCAGCAGCTTAGCGTTCTCCAGGGGGTCGCAGGAGCAGTACTTC
CDR3 protein: CASSLAFSRGSQEQYF

clone size: .
V gene: TRBV6-6
J gene: TRBJ1-2
D gene: .
CDR3 DNA: TGTGCCAGCAGTTACTCAGGGGGAAACTATGGCTACACCTTC
CDR3 protein: CASSYSGGNYGYTF

clone size: .
V gene: TRBV19
J gene: TRBJ2-7
D gene: TRBD2
CDR3 DNA: TGTGCCAGTAGTAAGGTAGCGGGTGATTCAAGAGAGCAGTACTTC
CDR3 protein: CASSKVAGDSREQYF

clone size: .
V gene: TRBV23-1
J gene: TRBJ1-5
D gene: .
CDR3 DNA: TGCGCCAGCATCTGGCGGTCTGGGAAGGAGGGCAATCAGCCCCAGCATTTT
CDR3 protein: CASIWRSGKEGNQPQHF

clone size: .
V gene: TRBV6-1
J gene: TRBJ1-1
D gene: .
CDR3 DNA: TGTGCCAGCAGTGAAGCTAAGAACACTGAAGCTTTCTTT
CDR3 protein: CASSEAKNTEAFF

clone size: .
V gene: TRBV7-9
J gene: TRBJ2-2
D gene: .
CDR3 DNA: TGTGCCAGCAGCTTAGTCGGGAGCACCGGGGAGCTGTTTTTT
CDR3 protein: CASSLVGSTGELFF

clone size: .
V gene: TRBV5-1
J gene: TRBJ2-5
D gene: .
CDR3 DNA: TGCGCCAGCAGCGCGGGCCAAGGACGGGGAGAGACCCAGTACTTC
CDR3 protein: CASSAGQGRGETQYF

clone size: .
V gene: TRBV6-1
J gene: TRBJ2-1
D gene: .
CDR3 DNA: TGTGCCAGCTCCCGGGACAGCGGAGGGAATGAGCAGTTCTTC
CDR3 protein: CASSRDSGGNEQFF

clone size: .
V gene: TRBV21-1
J gene: TRBJ2-3
D gene: .
CDR3 DNA: TGTGCCAGCAACCTGGCGGCTAGCGGGGGCCCGGACACAGATACGCAGTATTTT
CDR3 protein: CASNLAASGGPDTDTQYF

clone size: .
V gene: TRBV5-1
J gene: TRBJ2-3
D gene: TRBD2
CDR3 DNA: TGCGCCAGCAGCCCCGGGACTAGCGCGAGAACAGATACGCAGTATTTT
CDR3 protein: CASSPGTSARTDTQYF

clone size: .
V gene: TRBV6-5
J gene: TRBJ2-5
D gene: .
CDR3 DNA: TGTGCCAGCAGGGGGGGGGCGGACGGGGAGACCCAGTACTTC
CDR3 protein: CASRGGADGETQYF

clone size: .
V gene: TRBV4-3
J gene: TRBJ2-7
D gene: .
CDR3 DNA: TGCGCCAGCAGCCAAGGTTCGGACAGCTCCTACGAGCAGTACTTC
CDR3 protein: CASSQGSDSSYEQYF

clone size: .
V gene: TRBV7-8
J gene: TRBJ2-5
D gene: .
CDR3 DNA: TGTGCCAGCAGCTTAGCGGGAGTAATAGAGACCCAGTACTTC
CDR3 protein: CASSLAGVIETQYF

clone size: .
V gene: TRBV7-6
J gene: TRBJ2-5
D gene: TRBD2
CDR3 DNA: TGTGCCAGCAGCTCGAGGGGGGGGACTAGCCCAATAGAGACCCAGTACTTC
CDR3 protein: CASSSRGGTSPIETQYF

clone size: .
V gene: TRBV27
J gene: TRBJ2-7
D gene: TRBD1
CDR3 DNA: TGTGCCAGCAGTTCCTCAGGGGGCTCCTACGAGCAGTACTTC
CDR3 protein: CASSSSGGSYEQYF

clone size: once
V gene: TRBV7-2
J gene: TRBJ2-5
D gene: .
CDR3 DNA: TGTGCCAGCAGCTCCAGACTGTCAGAGACCCAGTACTTC
CDR3 protein: CASSSRLSETQYF

clone size: .
V gene: TRBV19
J gene: TRBJ2-1
D gene: .
CDR3 DNA: TGTGCCAGTAGGCAGGGTTCTTACAATGAGCAGTTCTTC
CDR3 protein: CASRQGSYNEQFF

clone size: .
V gene: TRBV4-1
J gene: TRBJ1-1
D gene: .
CDR3 DNA: TGCGCCAGCAGCCAAGTTGGGGGAGGGGACACTGAAGCTTTCTTT
CDR3 protein: CASSQVGGGDTEAFF

clone size: .
V gene: TRBV10-3
J gene: TRBJ1-2
D gene: .
CDR3 DNA: TGTGCCATCAGTGAGGGCACAGGGACTAACTATGGCTACACCTTC
CDR3 protein: CAISEGTGTNYGYTF

clone size: .
V gene: TRBV30
J gene: TRBJ1-5
D gene: TRBD1
CDR3 DNA: TGTGCCTGGAGTGTACCGTTGCCGGGACAGTACAATCAGCCCCAGCATTTT
CDR3 protein: CAWSVPLPGQYNQPQHF

clone size: .
V gene: TRBV10-2
J gene: TRBJ1-5
D gene: .
CDR3 DNA: TGCGCCAGCACCGTAAGGACGGGAAGGCCCCAGCATTTT
CDR3 protein: CASTVRTGRPQHF

clone size: .
V gene: TRBV4-1
J gene: TRBJ1-6
D gene: .
CDR3 DNA: TGCGCCAGCAGCCAAGTCTCAACAGGGAGATTCTATAATTCACCCCTCCACTTT
CDR3 protein: CASSQVSTGRFYNSPLHF

clone size: .
V gene: TRBV7-6
J gene: TRBJ2-7
D gene: TRBD2
CDR3 DNA: TGTGCCAGCAGCTCTTATGGGTCGACTAGCGGGAGAGGAGAGCAGTACTTC
CDR3 protein: CASSSYGSTSGRGEQYF

clone size: .
V gene: TRBV18
J gene: TRBJ1-5
D gene: .
CDR3 DNA: TGTGCCAGCTCCCCACAGGGAGGGCTGAATCAGCCCCAGCATTTT
CDR3 protein: CASSPQGGLNQPQHF

clone size: .
V gene: TRBV6-5
J gene: TRBJ1-1
D gene: TRBD1
CDR3 DNA: TGTGCCAGCACGACAGGGGGATTAACTGAAGCTTTCTTT
CDR3 protein: CASTTGGLTEAFF

clone size: .
V gene: TRBV2
J gene: TRBJ2-1
D gene: TRBD2
CDR3 DNA: TGTGCCAGAGAGGGACTAGCGGTCAATGAGCAGTTCTTC
CDR3 protein: CAREGLAVNEQFF

clone size: once
V gene: TRBV5-1
J gene: TRBJ2-3
D gene: TRBD2
CDR3 DNA: TGCGCCAGCAGCTTATATCGGGGGGGAAGCACAGATACGCAGTATTTT
CDR3 protein: CASSLYRGGSTDTQYF

clone size: few
V gene: TRBV28
J gene: TRBJ1-1
D gene: .
CDR3 DNA: TGTGCCAGCAGTTTGATAGGTGGGGCAGGGTCTAACACTGAAGCTTTCTTT
CDR3 protein: CASSLIGGAGSNTEAFF

clone size: few
V gene: TRBV5-4
J gene: TRBJ2-7
D gene: TRBD1
CDR3 DNA: TGTGCCAGCAGCTGGGGGACAGGGCTCTACGAGCAGTACTTC
CDR3 protein: CASSWGTGLYEQYF

clone size: .
V gene: TRBV7-2
J gene: TRBJ2-3
D gene: TRBD2
CDR3 DNA: TGTGCCAGCAGCGCCAGACTAGCGGGGGGCACAGATACGCAGTATTTT
CDR3 protein: CASSARLAGGTDTQYF

clone size: .
V gene: TRBV7-2
J gene: TRBJ2-1
D gene: .
CDR3 DNA: TGTGCCAGCAGAGGAAGCGGTTACAATGAGCAGTTCTTC
CDR3 protein: CASRGSGYNEQFF

clone size: once
V gene: TRBV2
J gene: TRBJ2-3
D gene: .
CDR3 DNA: TGTGCCAGCAGGGAAACAGGGAACACAGATACGCAGTATTTT
CDR3 protein: CASRETGNTDTQYF

clone size: .
V gene: TRBV6-6
J gene: TRBJ1-1
D gene: .
CDR3 DNA: TGTGCCAGCAATTCCGGTGTGAACACTGAAGCTTTCTTT
CDR3 protein: CASNSGVNTEAFF

clone size: .
V gene: TRBV27
J gene: TRBJ1-5
D gene: .
CDR3 DNA: TGTGCCAGCAGTTTATCCGCGGGTTGGGGTAGGGGCAATCAGCCCCAGCATTTT
CDR3 protein: CASSLSAGWGRGNQPQHF

clone size: .
V gene: TRBV29-1
J gene: TRBJ1-2
D gene: .
CDR3 DNA: TGCAGCGTTGGCGCTGGGTCAGGGGATGTCTATGGCTACACCTTC
CDR3 protein: CSVGAGSGDVYGYTF

clone size: .
V gene: TRBV6-5
J gene: TRBJ1-5
D gene: TRBD1
CDR3 DNA: TGTGCCAGCAGGCGGGACAGGGCAGTAGAACAGCCCCAGCATTTT
CDR3 protein: CASRRDRAVEQPQHF

clone size: .
V gene: TRBV9
J gene: TRBJ1-4
D gene: .
CDR3 DNA: TGTGCCAGCAGCGTAGGCGGGAACGTGAATGAAAAACTGTTTTTT
CDR3 protein: CASSVGGNVNEKLFF

clone size: .
V gene: TRBV30
J gene: TRBJ2-3
D gene: .
CDR3 DNA: TGTGCCTGGAACAGGGATAGCACAGATACGCAGTATTTT
CDR3 protein: CAWNRDSTDTQYF

clone size: few
V gene: TRBV30
J gene: TRBJ2-2
D gene: .
CDR3 DNA: TGTGCCTGGAAAATTGGGCGTAGGGGGGGCCTCGGGGAGCTGTTTTTT
CDR3 protein: CAWKIGRRGGLGELFF

clone size: .
V gene: TRBV13
J gene: TRBJ2-7
D gene: .
CDR3 DNA: TGTGCCAGCAGCTTAGGTAAAACCTACGAGCAGTACTTC
CDR3 protein: CASSLGKTYEQYF

clone size: .
V gene: TRBV14
J gene: TRBJ1-2
D gene: .
CDR3 DNA: TGTGCCAGCAGCCCCGTCCAGGCCCATGGCTACACCTTC
CDR3 protein: CASSPVQAHGYTF

clone size: .
V gene: TRBV19
J gene: TRBJ1-2
D gene: TRBD1
CDR3 DNA: TGTGCCAGTAGTATAGGGACAGGGACTAAGTCTAACTATGGCTACACCTTC
CDR3 protein: CASSIGTGTKSNYGYTF

clone size: .
V gene: TRBV7-9
J gene: TRBJ2-5
D gene: TRBD1
CDR3 DNA: TGTGCCAGCAGCCCCAGGGGGTTTAGACAAGAGACCCAGTACTTC
CDR3 protein: CASSPRGFRQETQYF